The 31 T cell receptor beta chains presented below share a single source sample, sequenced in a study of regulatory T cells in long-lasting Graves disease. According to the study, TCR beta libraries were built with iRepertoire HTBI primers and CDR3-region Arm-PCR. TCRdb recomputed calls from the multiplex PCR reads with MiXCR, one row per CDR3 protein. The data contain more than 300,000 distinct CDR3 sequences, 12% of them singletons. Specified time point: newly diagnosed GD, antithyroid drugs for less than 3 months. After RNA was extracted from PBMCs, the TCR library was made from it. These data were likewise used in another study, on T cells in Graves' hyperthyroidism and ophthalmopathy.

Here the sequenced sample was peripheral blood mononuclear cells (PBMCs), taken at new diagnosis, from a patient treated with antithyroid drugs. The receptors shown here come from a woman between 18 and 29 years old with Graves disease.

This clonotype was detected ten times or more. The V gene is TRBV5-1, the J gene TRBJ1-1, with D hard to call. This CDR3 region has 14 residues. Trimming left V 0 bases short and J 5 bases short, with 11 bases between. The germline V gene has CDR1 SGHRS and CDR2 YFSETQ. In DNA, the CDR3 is TGCGCCAGCAGCTTGGGGGAGAGTAGGACTGAAGCTTTCTTT. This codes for CASSLGESRTEAFF.

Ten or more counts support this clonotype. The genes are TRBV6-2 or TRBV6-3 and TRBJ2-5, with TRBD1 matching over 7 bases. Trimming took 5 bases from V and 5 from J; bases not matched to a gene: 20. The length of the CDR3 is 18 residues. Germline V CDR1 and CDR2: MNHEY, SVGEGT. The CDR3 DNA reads TGTGCCAGCAGTCCCAGGCGTTATTACGGACAGGATCAGGAGACCCAGTACTTC. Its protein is CASSPRRYYGQDQETQYF.

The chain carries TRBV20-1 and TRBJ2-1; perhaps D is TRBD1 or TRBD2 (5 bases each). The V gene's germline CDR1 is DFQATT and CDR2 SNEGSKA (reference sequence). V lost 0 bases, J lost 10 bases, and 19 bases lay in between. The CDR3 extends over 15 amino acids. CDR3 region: CSARDPRGYQREQFF. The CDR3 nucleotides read TGCAGTGCTAGAGACCCCCGGGGCTACCAGAGAGAGCAGTTCTTC.

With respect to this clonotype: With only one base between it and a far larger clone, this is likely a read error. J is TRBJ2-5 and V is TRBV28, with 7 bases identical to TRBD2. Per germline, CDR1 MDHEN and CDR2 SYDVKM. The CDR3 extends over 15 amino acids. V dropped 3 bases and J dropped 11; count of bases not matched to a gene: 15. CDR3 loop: CASSLGGSKNNEQYF. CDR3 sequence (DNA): TGTGCCAGCAGTTTGGGCGGGAGCAAAAACAATGAGCAGTACTTC.

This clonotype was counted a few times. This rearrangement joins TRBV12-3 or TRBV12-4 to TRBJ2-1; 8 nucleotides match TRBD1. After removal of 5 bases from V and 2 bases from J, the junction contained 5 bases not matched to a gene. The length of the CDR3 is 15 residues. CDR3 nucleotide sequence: TGTGCCAGCAGTCGGGGCAGGGGGCCCTACAATGAGCAGTTCTTC. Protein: CASSRGRGPYNEQFF.

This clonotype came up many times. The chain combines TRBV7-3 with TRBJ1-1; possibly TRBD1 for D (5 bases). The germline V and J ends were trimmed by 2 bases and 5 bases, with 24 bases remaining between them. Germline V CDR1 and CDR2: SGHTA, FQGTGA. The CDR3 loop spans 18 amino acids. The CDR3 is CASSLLRSRDPGWTEAFF. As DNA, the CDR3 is TGTGCCAGCAGCTTATTAAGATCCAGGGACCCGGGGTGGACTGAAGCTTTCTTT.

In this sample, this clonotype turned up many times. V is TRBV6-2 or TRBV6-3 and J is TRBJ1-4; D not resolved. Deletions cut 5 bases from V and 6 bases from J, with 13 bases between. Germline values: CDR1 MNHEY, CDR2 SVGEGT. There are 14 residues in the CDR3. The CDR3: CASSRAARDEKLFF. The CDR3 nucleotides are TGTGCCAGCAGTCGAGCCGCTCGGGATGAAAAACTGTTTTTT.

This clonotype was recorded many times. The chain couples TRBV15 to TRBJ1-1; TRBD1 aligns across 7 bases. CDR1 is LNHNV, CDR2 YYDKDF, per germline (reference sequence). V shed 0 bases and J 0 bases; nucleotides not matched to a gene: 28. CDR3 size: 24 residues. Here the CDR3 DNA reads TGTGCCACCAGCAGAGATCCCAGCTTATACCGGGACAGTTTGCTGGAAGTTATGAACACTGAAGCTTTCTTT. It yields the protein CATSRDPSLYRDSLLEVMNTEAFF.

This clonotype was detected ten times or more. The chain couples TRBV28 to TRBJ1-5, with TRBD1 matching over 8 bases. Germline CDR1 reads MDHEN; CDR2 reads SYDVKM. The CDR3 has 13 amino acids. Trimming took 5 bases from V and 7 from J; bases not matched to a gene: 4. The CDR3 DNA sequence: TGTGCCAGCAGTGGGGCAGGGGGCCAGCCCCAGCATTTT. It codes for CASSGAGGQPQHF. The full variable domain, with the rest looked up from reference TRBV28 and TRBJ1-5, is DVKVTQSSRYLVKRTGEKVFLECVQDMDHENMFWYRQDPGLGLRLIYFSYDVKMKEKGDIPEGYSVSREKKERFSLILESASTNQTSMYLCASSGAGGQPQHFGDGTRLSIL.

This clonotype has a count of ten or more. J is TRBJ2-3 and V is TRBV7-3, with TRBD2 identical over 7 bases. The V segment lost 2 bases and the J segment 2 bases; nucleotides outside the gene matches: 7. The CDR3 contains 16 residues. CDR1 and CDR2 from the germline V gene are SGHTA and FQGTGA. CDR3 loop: CASSLVGGGVTDTQYF. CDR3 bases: TGTGCCAGCAGCTTAGTTGGTGGGGGGGTCACAGATACGCAGTATTTT. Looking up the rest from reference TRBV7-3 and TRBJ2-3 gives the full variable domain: GAGVSQTPSNKVTEKGKYVELRCDPISGHTALYWYRQSLGQGPEFLIYFQGTGAADDSGLPNDRFFAVRPEGSVSTLKIQRTERGDSAVYLCASSLVGGGVTDTQYFGPGTRLTVL.

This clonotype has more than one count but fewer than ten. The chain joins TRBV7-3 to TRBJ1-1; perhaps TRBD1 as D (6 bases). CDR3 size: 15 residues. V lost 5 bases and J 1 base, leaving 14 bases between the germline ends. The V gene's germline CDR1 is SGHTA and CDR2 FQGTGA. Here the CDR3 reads CASSLIPRGNTEAFF. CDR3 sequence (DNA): TGTGCCAGCAGCCTCATCCCCAGGGGGAACACTGAAGCTTTCTTT. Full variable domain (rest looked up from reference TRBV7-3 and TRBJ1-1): GAGVSQTPSNKVTEKGKYVELRCDPISGHTALYWYRQSLGQGPEFLIYFQGTGAADDSGLPNDRFFAVRPEGSVSTLKIQRTERGDSAVYLCASSLIPRGNTEAFFGQGTRLTVV.

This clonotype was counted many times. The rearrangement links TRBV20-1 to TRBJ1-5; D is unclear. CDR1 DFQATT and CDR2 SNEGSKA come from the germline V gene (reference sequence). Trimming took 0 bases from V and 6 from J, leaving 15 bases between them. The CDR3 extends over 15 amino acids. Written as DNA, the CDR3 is TGCAGTGCTAGAGATAGCCAGGTTAAGGGTCAGCCCCAGCATTTT. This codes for CSARDSQVKGQPQHF.

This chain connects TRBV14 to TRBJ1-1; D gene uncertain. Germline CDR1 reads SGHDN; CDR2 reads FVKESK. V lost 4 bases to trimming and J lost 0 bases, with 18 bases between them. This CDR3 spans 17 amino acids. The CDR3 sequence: CASSPLPLSNLNTEAFF. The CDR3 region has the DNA TGTGCCAGCAGCCCGCTCCCTCTCTCGAACTTGAACACTGAAGCTTTCTTT.

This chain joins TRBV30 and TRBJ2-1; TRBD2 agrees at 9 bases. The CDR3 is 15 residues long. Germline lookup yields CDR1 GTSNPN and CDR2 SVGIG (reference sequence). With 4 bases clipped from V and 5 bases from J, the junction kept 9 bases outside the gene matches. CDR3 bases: TGTGCCTGGACCAGACTAGCGGTTGGGGACAATGAGCAGTTCTTC. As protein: CAWTRLAVGDNEQFF. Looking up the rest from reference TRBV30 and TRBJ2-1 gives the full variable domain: SQTIHQWPATLVQPVGSPLSLECTVEGTSNPNLYWYRQAAGRGLQLLFYSVGIGQISSEVPQNLSASRPQDRQFILSSKKLLLSDSGFYLCAWTRLAVGDNEQFFGPGTRLTVL.

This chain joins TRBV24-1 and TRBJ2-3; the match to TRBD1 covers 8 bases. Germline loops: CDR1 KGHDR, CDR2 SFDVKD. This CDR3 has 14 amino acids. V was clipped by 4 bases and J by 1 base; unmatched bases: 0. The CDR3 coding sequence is TGTGCCACCAGTGAGACAGGGGGCACAGATACGCAGTATTTT. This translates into CATSETGGTDTQYF.

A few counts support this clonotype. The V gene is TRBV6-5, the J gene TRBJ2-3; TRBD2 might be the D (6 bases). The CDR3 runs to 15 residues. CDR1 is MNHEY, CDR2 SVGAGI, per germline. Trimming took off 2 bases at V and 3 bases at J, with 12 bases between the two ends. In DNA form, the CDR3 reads TGTGCCAGCAGTTACAGAGCTAGCGCTACAGATACGCAGTATTTT. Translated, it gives CASSYRASATDTQYF.

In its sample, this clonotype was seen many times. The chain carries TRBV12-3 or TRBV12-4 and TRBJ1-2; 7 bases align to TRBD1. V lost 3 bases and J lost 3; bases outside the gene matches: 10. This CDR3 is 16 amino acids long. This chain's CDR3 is CASSFFLGTADYGYTF. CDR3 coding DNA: TGTGCCAGCAGTTTTTTTCTAGGGACAGCCGACTATGGCTACACCTTC.

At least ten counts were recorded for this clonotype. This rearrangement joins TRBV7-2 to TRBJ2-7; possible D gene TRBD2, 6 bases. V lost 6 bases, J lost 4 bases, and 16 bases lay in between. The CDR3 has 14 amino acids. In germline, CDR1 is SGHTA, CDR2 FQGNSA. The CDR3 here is CASSWELAEYEQYF. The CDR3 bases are TGTGCCAGCAGTTGGGAACTAGCAGAATACGAGCAGTACTTC.

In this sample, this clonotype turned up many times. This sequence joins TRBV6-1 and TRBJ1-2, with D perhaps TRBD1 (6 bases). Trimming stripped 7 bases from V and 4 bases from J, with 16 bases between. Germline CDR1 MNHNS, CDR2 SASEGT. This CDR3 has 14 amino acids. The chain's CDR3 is CASTPGDNLYGYTF. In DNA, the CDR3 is TGTGCCAGCACCCCGGGGGACAACCTCTATGGCTACACCTTC.

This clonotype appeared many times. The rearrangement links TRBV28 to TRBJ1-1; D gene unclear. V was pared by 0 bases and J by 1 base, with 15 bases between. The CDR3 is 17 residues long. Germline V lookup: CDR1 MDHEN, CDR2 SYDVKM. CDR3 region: CASSLCIVRRPNTEAFF. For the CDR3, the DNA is TGTGCCAGCAGTTTATGCATCGTCAGGCGACCGAACACTGAAGCTTTCTTT.

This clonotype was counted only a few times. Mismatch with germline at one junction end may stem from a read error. This CDR3 reads CASRTGADEQSF. CDR3 coding DNA: TGTGCCAGCAGAACGGGAGCGGATGAGCAGTCCTTC. V and J are TRBV6-1 and TRBJ2-1; TRBD2 might be the D (6 bases). CDR1 and CDR2 from the germline V gene are MNHNS and SASEGT. The CDR3 has 12 residues.

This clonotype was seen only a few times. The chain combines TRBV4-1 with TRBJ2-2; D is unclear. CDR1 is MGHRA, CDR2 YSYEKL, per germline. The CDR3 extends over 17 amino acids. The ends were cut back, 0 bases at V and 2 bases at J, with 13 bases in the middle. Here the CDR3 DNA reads TGCGCCAGCAGCCAAGAAGAGAATAGGAAAAACACCGGGGAGCTGTTTTTT. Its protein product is CASSQEENRKNTGELFF.

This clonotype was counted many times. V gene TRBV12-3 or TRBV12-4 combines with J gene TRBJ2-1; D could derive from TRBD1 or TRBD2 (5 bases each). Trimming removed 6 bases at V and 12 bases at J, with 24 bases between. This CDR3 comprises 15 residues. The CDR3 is CASRPRQLLYGGQFF. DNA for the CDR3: TGTGCCAGCAGACCCCGACAGCTGCTCTATGGGGGGCAGTTCTTC.

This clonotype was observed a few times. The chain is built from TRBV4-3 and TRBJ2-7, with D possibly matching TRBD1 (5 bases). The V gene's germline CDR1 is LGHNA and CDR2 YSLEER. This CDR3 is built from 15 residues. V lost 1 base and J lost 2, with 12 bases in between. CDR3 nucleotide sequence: TGCGCCAGCAGCCAAGGAGGCAAAGGGGCCTACGAGCAGTACGTC. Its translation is CASSQGGKGAYEQYV.

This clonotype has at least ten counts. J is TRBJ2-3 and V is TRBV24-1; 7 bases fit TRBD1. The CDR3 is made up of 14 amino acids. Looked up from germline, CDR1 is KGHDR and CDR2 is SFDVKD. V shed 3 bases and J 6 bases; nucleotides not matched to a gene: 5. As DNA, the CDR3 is TGTGCCACCAGTGATACCCAGGGGGTCGATACGCAGTATTTT. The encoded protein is CATSDTQGVDTQYF.

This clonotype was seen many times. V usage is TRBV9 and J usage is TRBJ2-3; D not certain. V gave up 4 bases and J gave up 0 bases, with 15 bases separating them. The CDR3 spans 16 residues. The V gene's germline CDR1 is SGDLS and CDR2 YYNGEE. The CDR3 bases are TGTGCCAGCAGCTCCGCAGACCAGCCTAGCACAGATACGCAGTATTTT. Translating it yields CASSSADQPSTDTQYF.

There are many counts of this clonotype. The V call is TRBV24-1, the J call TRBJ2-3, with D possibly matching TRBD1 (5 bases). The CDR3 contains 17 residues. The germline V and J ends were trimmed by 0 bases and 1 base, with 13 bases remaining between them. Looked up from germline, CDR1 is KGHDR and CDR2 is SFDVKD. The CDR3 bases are TGTGCCACCAGTGATTTGCCTAAGGACAAAGGCACAGATACGCAGTATTTT. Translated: CATSDLPKDKGTDTQYF.

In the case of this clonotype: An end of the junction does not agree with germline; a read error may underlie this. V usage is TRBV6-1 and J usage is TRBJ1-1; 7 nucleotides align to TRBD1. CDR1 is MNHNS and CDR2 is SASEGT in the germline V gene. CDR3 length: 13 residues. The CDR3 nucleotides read TGTGCCAGCAGCCCGGGACAGCCTTTTGAAGCTCTCTTT. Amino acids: CASSPGQPFEALF.

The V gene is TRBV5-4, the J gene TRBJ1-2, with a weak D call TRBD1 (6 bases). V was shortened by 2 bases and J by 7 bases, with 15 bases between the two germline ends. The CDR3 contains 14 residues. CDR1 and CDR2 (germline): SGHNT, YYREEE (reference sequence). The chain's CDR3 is CASSFGGRNGGYTF. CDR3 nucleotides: TGTGCCAGCAGCTTCGGGGGGCGCAATGGTGGCTACACCTTC.

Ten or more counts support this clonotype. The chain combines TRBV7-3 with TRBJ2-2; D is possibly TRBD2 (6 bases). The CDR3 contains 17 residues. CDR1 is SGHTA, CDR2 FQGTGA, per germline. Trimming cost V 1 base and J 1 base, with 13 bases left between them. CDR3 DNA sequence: TGTGCCAGCAGCTTAAAAGCGCGACTAGTGAACACCGGGGAGCTGTTTTTT. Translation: CASSLKARLVNTGELFF.

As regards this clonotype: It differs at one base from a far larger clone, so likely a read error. The CDR3 sequence: CASFLYEQFF. Here the CDR3 DNA reads TGCGCCAGCTTCCTCTACGAGCAGTTCTTC. The chain has TRBV6-9 and TRBJ2-1; D uncertain. This CDR3 is 10 amino acids long. Germline CDR1 MNHGY, CDR2 SVAAGI.